This T cell receptor (beta chain) came from a study of beta chain features in type 1 diabetes. Reverse transcribing all isolated RNA meant expressed TCRB transcripts were sequenced. The protocol was immunoSEQ multiplex PCR, while the TCRdb copy is restricted to in-frame clones and leaves out a portion. The table records some 330,000 clones, approximately 10% of them present only once. Sampling consisted of one heparinised blood draw per donor, averaging roughly 110 mL. Cell sorting via CD45RO/CCR7/CD25/CD127/CD95/CD27 was performed to obtain CD4+ naive, central memory, regulatory and stem cell-like memory cells. The CDR3 is 14 residues long. V was trimmed by 0 bases and J by 5 bases, leaving 10 bases between them. Per germline, CDR1 SGDLS and CDR2 YYNGEE.

The origin of this receptor is a woman aged 25 to 39 in good health. The sequenced material came from naive CD4+ T cells from blood. The chain carries TRBV9 and TRBJ2-3; possible D gene TRBD2, 6 bases. CDR3 protein: CASSVDGSGDTQYF. As DNA, the CDR3 is TGTGCCAGCAGCGTAGACGGGAGTGGAGATACGCAGTATTTT.